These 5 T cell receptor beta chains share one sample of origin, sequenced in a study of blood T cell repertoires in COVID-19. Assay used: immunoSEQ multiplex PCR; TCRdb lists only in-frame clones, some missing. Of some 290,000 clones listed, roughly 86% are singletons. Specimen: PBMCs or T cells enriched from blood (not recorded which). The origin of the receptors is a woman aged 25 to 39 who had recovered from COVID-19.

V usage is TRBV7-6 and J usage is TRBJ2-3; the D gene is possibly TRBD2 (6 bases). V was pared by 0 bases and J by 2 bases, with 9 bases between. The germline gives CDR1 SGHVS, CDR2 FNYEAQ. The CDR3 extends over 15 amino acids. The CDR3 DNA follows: TGTGCCAGCAGCTTAGCGCGGGGCTACACAGATACGCAGTATTTT. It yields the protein CASSLARGYTDTQYF.

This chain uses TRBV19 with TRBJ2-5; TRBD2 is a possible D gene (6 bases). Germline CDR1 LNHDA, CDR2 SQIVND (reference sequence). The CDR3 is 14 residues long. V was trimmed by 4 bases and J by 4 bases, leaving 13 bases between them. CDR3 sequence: CASSTRTTPETQYF. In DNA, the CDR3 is TGTGCCAGTAGTACCCGGACTACTCCAGAGACCCAGTACTTC.

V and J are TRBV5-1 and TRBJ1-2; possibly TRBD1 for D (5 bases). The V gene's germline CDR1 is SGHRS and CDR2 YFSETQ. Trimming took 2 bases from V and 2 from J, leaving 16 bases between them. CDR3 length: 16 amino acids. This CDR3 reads CASSFTWTIPNYGYTF. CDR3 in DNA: TGCGCCAGCAGCTTTACTTGGACAATACCGAACTATGGCTACACCTTC.

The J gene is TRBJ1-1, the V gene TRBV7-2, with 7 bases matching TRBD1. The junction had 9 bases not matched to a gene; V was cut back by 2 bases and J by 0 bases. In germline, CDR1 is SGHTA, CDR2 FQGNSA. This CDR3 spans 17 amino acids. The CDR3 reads CASSLLQGGFMNTEAFF. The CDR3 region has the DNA TGTGCCAGCAGCTTATTGCAGGGGGGCTTTATGAACACTGAAGCTTTCTTT.

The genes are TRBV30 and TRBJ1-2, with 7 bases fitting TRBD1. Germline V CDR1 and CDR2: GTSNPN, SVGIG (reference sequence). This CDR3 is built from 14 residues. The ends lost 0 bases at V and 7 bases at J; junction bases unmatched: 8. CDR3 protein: CAWSVFKAGGGYTF. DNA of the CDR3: TGTGCCTGGAGTGTTTTTAAGGCAGGGGGTGGCTACACCTTC.